A single sample gave rise to the 7 T cell receptor beta chains below, sequenced in a study of tissue T cells after allogeneic stem cell transplantation. Sequencing was performed with immunoSEQ multiplex PCR; in TCRdb, only in-frame clones are kept and a portion is missing. The table includes roughly 8,900 clones, roughly two thirds detected once. Sequenced here: tissue from the ileum, sampled at autopsy. Every receptor here comes from a woman between 18 and 50 years old with breast cancer.

The V gene is TRBV2, the J gene TRBJ1-2, with a weak D call TRBD1 (5 bases). The CDR3 is 13 amino acids. Germline V gene data show CDR1 as SNHLY and CDR2 as FYNNEI. Trimming took off 10 bases at V and 6 bases at J, with 18 bases between the two ends. CDR3 sequence: CATTPGGRDGYTF. CDR3 bases: TGTGCCACCACCCCGGGGGGAAGGGATGGCTACACCTTC.

This clone was seen more than once but under ten times. The chain combines TRBV30 with TRBJ2-2, with 8 bases identical to TRBD1. Germline V gives CDR1 GTSNPN, CDR2 SVGIG (reference sequence). CDR3 length: 14 amino acids. Germline trimming cut 3 bases from V and 6 bases from J; bases unmatched to any gene: 6. CDR3 nucleotide sequence: TGTGCCTGGAGCCGGACAGGGTACGCCGGGGAGCTGTTTTTT. This gives the protein CAWSRTGYAGELFF.

The chain carries TRBV4-3 and TRBJ2-3, with TRBD2 matching over 9 bases. The V gene end was trimmed by 8 bases and the J gene end by 6 bases; junction bases not matched to a gene: 9. This CDR3 has 14 residues. Per germline, CDR1 LGHNA and CDR2 YSLEER. CDR3 DNA sequence: TGCGCCAGCGGTCCTAGCGGGACTCGGGATACGCAGTATTTT. Translating it yields CASGPSGTRDTQYF.

The sample holds a few counts of this clone. The rearrangement uses TRBV20-1 and TRBJ1-2; D gene uncertain. CDR1 and CDR2 (germline): DFQATT, SNEGSKA (reference sequence). The CDR3 totals 11 residues. The V and J ends lost 2 bases and 8 bases respectively, with 9 bases between them. The CDR3 loop reads CSARNIGGYTF. CDR3 coding DNA: TGCAGTGCTAGAAATATTGGGGGCTACACCTTC.

CDR3 nucleotides: TGCAGCGACACTAGCGGGGGGATCTACAATGAGCAGTTCTTC. This codes for CSDTSGGIYNEQFF. V is TRBV29-1 and J is TRBJ2-1; TRBD2 matches at 12 bases. The germline gives CDR1 SQVTM, CDR2 ANQGSEA. With 7 bases clipped from V and 3 bases from J, the junction kept 4 bases outside the gene matches. The CDR3 extends over 14 amino acids.

As regards this clone: Within the sample, other DNA sequences also encode this same CDR3. The gene calls are TRBV15 and TRBJ2-3; D unclear. Germline V gives CDR1 LNHNV, CDR2 YYDKDF (reference sequence). With 1 base removed from V and 1 base from J, the gap between germline ends came to 6 bases. The length of the CDR3 is 14 residues. The CDR3 protein is CATSRARGTDTQYF. Here the CDR3 DNA reads TGTGCCACCAGCAGAGCTCGAGGCACAGATACGCAGTATTTT. The full variable domain, rest sourced from reference TRBV15 and TRBJ2-3, is DAMVIQNPRYQVTQFGKPVTLSCSQTLNHNVMYWYQQKSSQAPKLLFHYYDKDFNNEADTPDNFQSRRPNTSFCFLDIRSPGLGDTAMYLCATSRARGTDTQYFGPGTRLTVL.

This clone showed up just a few times. The chain recombines TRBV28 with TRBJ2-3; D is unclear. The CDR3 runs 14 residues. Germline V CDR1 and CDR2: MDHEN, SYDVKM. The germline V and J ends were trimmed by 4 bases and 5 bases, with 13 bases remaining between them. The CDR3 region is CASSSSPTGDTQYF. The CDR3 DNA sequence: TGTGCCAGCAGTTCTTCCCCTACGGGAGATACGCAGTATTTT.